The entry below gives a single T cell receptor (beta chain) sequence along with its context. The antigen is undetermined. Sample time point: week 23, last vaccination. The content of each vaccine dose was 300 ug of mutant IDH1 20-mer peptide, and topical imiquimod accompanied it. Germline V gene lookup returns CDR1 SEHNR and CDR2 FQNEAQ (reference sequence). V lost 1 base and J 5 bases, leaving 14 bases between the germline ends. This CDR3 region has 15 residues. The repertoire was sequenced with immunoSEQ multiplex PCR; TCRdb's copy has only in-frame clones and lacks some. The sample yields over 35,000 clones, approximately 84% seen once. The record originates from a study of a mutant IDH1 vaccine in newly diagnosed glioma. At the level of the study: The first vaccination came 4-6 weeks after radiotherapy alone, or with temozolomide cycles. Males made up about 60% and females about 40% of treated patients, whose mean age was roughly 40 years.

Notes on the study in general: Immune responses induced by vaccination arose in roughly 95% of the patients.

Source: PBMCs, taken from a glioma patient whose treatment included an IDH1 peptide vaccine. This chain connects TRBV7-9 to TRBJ1-1; D not certain. The sequence was obtained from a woman aged 18-29 years with glioma. Some clones in this sample may be carry-over from other donors' samples. The CDR3 sequence: CASSLEAGRRTEAFF. The CDR3 DNA is TGTGCCAGCAGCTTAGAGGCGGGAAGGCGAACTGAAGCTTTCTTT.